This TCR beta chain was sequenced in a study of cytomegalovirus exposure and HLA in healthy donors (dated by TCRdb to between 2016 and 2019). About the investigation overall: According to a later analysis, one platform produced both the 110 or so validation repertoires and the 730 or so repertoires of the first cohort. The study aimed to test whether signatures of past pathogen exposure could be identified by cataloging public T cell receptors. High-throughput TCR immunosequencing, statistical association of individual TCRs with disease status, and machine learning were combined to predict cytomegalovirus infection status. Besides the first cohort of under 700 subjects, a separate validation cohort made up of over 95 different subjects was used.

Separate from the roughly 650-subject first cohort, the validation cohort of 120 subjects was the group to which the donors belonged. Summary of the overall study and its limitations: According to the authors, the approach could potentially be generalized to other disease states and immunological phenotypes. In vitro tests confirmed that three of the cytomegalovirus-associated TCR beta chains recognize cytomegalovirus antigens. A later analysis had no HLA typing for the validation cohort, so co-occurrence there was scored across all 120 repertoires. While some public TCRs were present in many individuals, most TCR sequences turned up only very rarely across donors. The study gave a list of 150 to 200 TCR beta chains associated with cytomegalovirus. In a later analysis, TCRs clustered in the first cohort were found to also tend to co-occur in the roughly 110 validation repertoires, with 90% to 95% of cluster scores above 0. Cytomegalovirus status was reported to be diagnosed by the classifier with high specificity and sensitivity in both the original and validation cohorts.

Library preparation was by the immunoSEQ multiplex PCR assay. The original pipeline was this. To diagnose cytomegalovirus status from the catalog of TCR beta chain sequences, a statistical classification framework was built. TCRdb obtained this table from immuneACCESS and retained in-frame rearrangements with V and J assigned. These tables miss some clones; where compared with another copy, unresolved V genes account for less than half of the shortfall, and the remainder is unexplained. That table furnishes V, J and clone size, whereas the DNA furnished D and trimming. The sample table lists 150,000 to 200,000 clones, approximately 86% of them with a count of one. Of the sample, roughly 2.5% falls within the top ten clones. At the junction V is shortened by 4 bases and J by 9 bases; bases outside the gene matches: 15. The CDR3 sequence holds 17 residues, the cysteine and phenylalanine included. Left in the record is the CDR3 DNA by itself, 51 bases read in frame from the first base. CDR1 and CDR2 are read off the germline V gene as SGDLS and YYNGEE.

Concerning this clone: Its cognate antigen has yet to be identified. No quality values exist for individual bases; no much larger clone is one base distant.

The source material was PBMCs. The chain links TRBV9 with TRBJ1-6, and TRBD1 matches 8 of the central bases. The TCR comes from a man between 18 and 35 years old in good health and CMV-seropositive. The CDR3 here reads CASSPNPATGAGSPLHF. The nucleotide sequence reads as follows: TGTGCCAGCAGCCCAAACCCGGCGACAGGGGCGGGTTCACCCCTCCACTTT.